This T cell receptor beta chain was sequenced for a study of shared clonotypes between healthy human individuals. Cells designated naive CD8 were CD45RO-negative and were positively selected for CCR7, with terminally differentiated effector memory CD45RA+ cells excluded. The V gene lost 1 base and the J gene lost 9 bases, with 10 bases spanning the gap. This CDR3 has 13 amino acids. The germline V gene encodes CDR1 SGHAT and CDR2 FQNNGV. Sequenced by immunoSEQ multiplex PCR; TCRdb stores in-frame clones only, minus some. The sample holds approximately 590,000 clones; 95% to 96% are singletons and the top ten take around 0.097%.

This receptor was taken from a woman between 25 and 40 years old in good health. The sequenced sample consisted of naive CD8+ T cells sorted from blood. V gene TRBV11-2 combines with J gene TRBJ2-1; D remains ambiguous. Here the CDR3 reads CASSLGHRSEQFF. CDR3 nucleotides: TGTGCCAGCAGCTTAGGACACCGGTCTGAGCAGTTCTTC. Combining the CDR3 with reference TRBV11-2 and TRBJ2-1 gives the whole variable domain EAGVAQSPRYKIIEKRQSVAFWCNPISGHATLYWYQQILGQGPKLLIQFQNNGVVDDSQLPKDRFSAERLKGVDSTLKIQPAKLEDSAVYLCASSLGHRSEQFFGPGTRLTVL.